This T cell receptor beta chain was observed in a study of CD8+ T cells in alopecia areata. This clone occurred a few times. Extracted RNA was reverse transcribed, and the resulting cDNA served as sequencing template. Profiling relied on immunoSEQ multiplex PCR, and the TCRdb table lists in-frame clones only, not all of them. Of more than 95,000 clones in the sample, about 60% were seen once. V was clipped by 4 bases and J by 4 bases; unmatched bases: 12. Germline V gene data show CDR1 as GTSNPN and CDR2 as SVGIG (reference sequence). The CDR3 consists of 16 residues. V is TRBV30 and J is TRBJ2-1; 8 nucleotides agree with TRBD2. The sample was CD4+ T cells sorted from blood. The clonotype originates from a human donor in good health. DNA for the CDR3: TGTGCCTGGAAACCAACCGGGGGGGCGCCATACAATGAGCAGTTCTTC. This codes for CAWKPTGGAPYNEQFF. The full variable domain, its missing parts supplied by reference TRBV30 and TRBJ2-1, is SQTIHQWPATLVQPVGSPLSLECTVEGTSNPNLYWYRQAAGRGLQLLFYSVGIGQISSEVPQNLSASRPQDRQFILSSKKLLLSDSGFYLCAWKPTGGAPYNEQFFGPGTRLTVL.